These 10 T cell receptor beta chains were sequenced from one sample in a study of cytomegalovirus exposure and HLA in healthy donors. The primer mix had 60 Vbeta and 13 Jbeta primers. Measured with immunoSEQ multiplex PCR; TCRdb has only the in-frame clones, and not every one. Of around 210,000 clones in the sample, 70% to 90% were seen once. The sequenced material came from PBMCs. These receptors were taken from a girl aged 2 to 9 in good health and CMV-seronegative.

The rearrangement uses TRBV9 and TRBJ2-3, with D possibly TRBD2 on 5 matching bases. Trimming left V 1 base short and J 3 bases short, with 12 bases between. The CDR3 spans 15 residues. CDR1 is SGDLS, CDR2 YYNGEE, per germline. This CDR3 is CASSVTVGDTDTQYF. The CDR3 DNA reads as TGTGCCAGCAGCGTAACGGTCGGGGATACAGATACGCAGTATTTT.

J is TRBJ2-1 and V is TRBV10-3; possible D gene TRBD1, 7 bases. Germline V CDR1 and CDR2: ENHRY, SYGVKD. The CDR3 has 13 residues. The V gene lost 7 bases and the J gene lost 6 bases, with 13 bases spanning the gap. The CDR3: CAITRQGGNEQFF. As DNA, the CDR3 is TGTGCCATCACCCGCCAGGGGGGCAATGAGCAGTTCTTC.

The chain is built from TRBV5-4 and TRBJ1-4; no firm D call. Per the germline V gene, CDR1 is SGHNT and CDR2 is YYREEE (reference sequence). The CDR3 contains 14 residues. Trimming pared 0 bases from V and 0 bases from J, leaving 3 bases between. DNA of the CDR3: TGTGCCAGCAGCTTGGCCGCAACTAATGAAAAACTGTTTTTT. It encodes CASSLAATNEKLFF.

This clone was observed a handful of times. The chain uses TRBV27 and TRBJ1-1; D gene unclear. Germline loops: CDR1 MNHEY, CDR2 SMNVEV (reference sequence). Trimming stripped 2 bases from V and 6 bases from J, with 16 bases between. CDR3 length equals 15 residues. The CDR3 DNA reads as TGTGCCAGCAGTTTAAAGGGATTCGGGATTGCTGAAGCTTTCTTT. Translated, it gives CASSLKGFGIAEAFF.

The CDR3 coding sequence is TGTGCCAGCAGCTTATTGTCTGTGGGCGGGACCGACAATGAGCAGTTCTTC. Translated: CASSLLSVGGTDNEQFF. This chain links TRBV7-9 with TRBJ2-1; D perhaps matches TRBD2 (6 bases). The ends were cut back, 2 bases at V and 5 bases at J, with 19 bases in the middle. The CDR3 consists of 17 residues. CDR1 is SEHNR and CDR2 is FQNEAQ in the germline V gene (reference sequence). Full variable domain (rest looked up from reference TRBV7-9 and TRBJ2-1): DTGVSQNPRHKITKRGQNVTFRCDPISEHNRLYWYRQTLGQGPEFLTYFQNEAQLEKSRLLSDRFSAERPKGSFSTLEIQRTEQGDSAMYLCASSLLSVGGTDNEQFFGPGTRLTVL.

The chain carries TRBV9 and TRBJ2-2; the D gene is possibly TRBD2 (5 bases). CDR1 SGDLS and CDR2 YYNGEE come from the germline V gene. This CDR3 region has 17 residues. The V end lost 4 bases, the J end lost 4 bases, and 20 bases lay between the germline ends. The CDR3 reads CASSSRIETTPTGELFF. The DNA for the CDR3 is TGTGCCAGCAGCTCCCGTATAGAGACTACCCCCACCGGGGAGCTGTTTTTT.

The CDR3 spells CASSTTGQGVSTDTQYF. DNA for the CDR3: TGTGCCAGCAGCACAACAGGACAGGGGGTCTCCACAGATACGCAGTATTTT. The V and J genes are TRBV7-3 and TRBJ2-3; TRBD1 agrees at 10 bases. J gave up 2 bases and V 5 bases, and 10 bases lay outside the gene matches. Germline CDR1 SGHTA, CDR2 FQGTGA. This CDR3 is 17 amino acids long.

V gene TRBV5-1 combines with J gene TRBJ2-5; 7 bases map to TRBD2. The J segment lost 3 bases and the V segment lost 4 bases, leaving 3 bases of the junction unmatched. This CDR3 region has 13 residues. The V gene's germline CDR1 is SGHRS and CDR2 YFSETQ. CDR3 residues: CASSRGLKETQYF. In nucleotides, the CDR3 is TGCGCCAGCAGCAGGGGACTAAAAGAGACCCAGTACTTC.

The chain joins TRBV21-1 to TRBJ2-7; no check of the table's D call, TRBD1, against the DNA was made. TRBV21-1 is assigned pseudogene status. This CDR3 is built from 16 residues. DNA for the CDR3: TGTGCCAGCAGCAAAAGGAAAGGCGACAGGCCCTACGAGCAGTACTTC. Its protein product is CASSKRKGDRPYEQYF.

On this clone itself: A read error may account for a junction end that differs from germline. The chain couples TRBV7-9 to TRBJ2-7; 7 nucleotides align to TRBD1. CDR1 and CDR2 from the germline V gene are SEHNR and FQNEAQ (reference sequence). The CDR3 is 13 residues long. CDR3 sequence (DNA): TGTTCCAGCACCCGACAGGGAAGCTACGAGCAGTACTTC. As protein: CSSTRQGSYEQYF.